This passage covers 8 T cell receptor beta chains from one sample sequenced in a study of human T cells and chemical hapten exposure. Via MiXCR, TCRdb re-called the RACE reads, giving one row per CDR3 protein. The sample yields 110,000 to 150,000 distinct CDR3 sequences, about 12% seen once. Time point of the sample: patch test 2, 6 weeks after DPC sensitization. Documented treatment: therapeutic diphenylcyclopropenone sensitization with weekly scalp DPC. This material consisted of whole blood, taken in connection with sensitization to the hapten diphenylcyclopropenone (DPC). Receptors were obtained from a woman in her forties or fifties with alopecia areata. Some clones in this sample may be carry-over from other donors' samples.

This clonotype turned up a few times. This chain joins TRBV6-2 or TRBV6-3 and TRBJ1-2, with D hard to call. The germline CDR1 and CDR2 sequences are MNHEY and SVGEGT. The CDR3 sequence is 14 residues long. V was shortened by 0 bases and J by 4 bases, with 9 bases between the two germline ends. CDR3 region: CASSYSGVSYGYTF. The CDR3 region has the DNA TGTGCCAGCAGTTACTCTGGGGTCAGCTATGGCTACACCTTC.

The sample holds one count of this clonotype. The chain has TRBV20-1 and TRBJ2-6, with D uncertain. CDR1 and CDR2 from the germline V gene are DFQATT and SNEGSKA (reference sequence). V was trimmed by 6 bases and J by 2 bases, leaving 14 bases between them. The CDR3 covers 15 residues. CDR3 amino acids: CSATPPRAGANVLTF. In DNA, the CDR3 is TGCAGTGCAACGCCCCCGCGCGCTGGGGCCAACGTCCTGACTTTC.

There are a few counts of this clonotype. The V and J genes are TRBV20-1 and TRBJ2-1; 7 nucleotides align to TRBD1. V lost 6 bases to trimming and J lost 0 bases; unmatched junction nucleotides: 11. This CDR3 has 16 amino acids. Germline loops: CDR1 DFQATT, CDR2 SNEGSKA (reference sequence). The CDR3 bases are TGCAGTGCGGCCTGGAGACAGGGAAGCTCCTACAATGAGCAGTTCTTC. Translation: CSAAWRQGSSYNEQFF.

This rearrangement joins TRBV6-5 to TRBJ2-3; D not resolved. In germline, CDR1 is MNHEY, CDR2 SVGAGI. V was clipped by 2 bases and J by 2 bases, with 14 bases between them. The CDR3 has 16 residues. This CDR3 is CASSYRKFGTTDTQYF. CDR3 sequence (DNA): TGTGCCAGCAGTTACCGCAAGTTTGGAACCACAGATACGCAGTATTTT.

As for this clonotype: The junction departs from the called germline gene at one end, perhaps through a read error. The genes are TRBV7-6 and TRBJ2-3; 8 bases align to TRBD2. CDR3 size: 16 residues. Germline loops: CDR1 SGHVS, CDR2 FNYEAQ. DNA for the CDR3: TGTACCAGCAGTATAGGGCCTAGCGGGAGCACAGATACGCAGTATTTT. As protein: CTSSIGPSGSTDTQYF.

In its sample, this clonotype was seen a few times. One end of the junction varies from germline; a read error may be responsible. The rearrangement uses TRBV5-4 and TRBJ1-3; no clear D gene. CDR1 is SGHNT and CDR2 is YYREEE in the germline V gene (reference sequence). CDR3 length equals 15 residues. The CDR3 DNA sequence: TGTGCCAGCAGCTTGGCAGGCAGCTCTGAAAACACCATATATTTT. Translated, it gives CASSLAGSSENTIYF. Drawing the rest from reference TRBV5-4 and TRBJ1-3, the complete variable domain is ETGVTQSPTHLIKTRGQQVTLRCSSQSGHNTVSWYQQALGQGPQFIFQYYREEENGRGNFPPRFSGLQFPNYSSELNVNALELDDSALYLCASSLAGSSENTIYFGEGSWLTVV.

The CDR3 sequence: CATSDGTPAGYGYTF. The CDR3, as DNA: TGTGCCACCAGTGACGGCACCCCGGCGGGCTATGGCTACACCTTC. This chain joins TRBV24-1 and TRBJ1-2, with D unresolved. The CDR3 has 15 residues. Trimming took off 4 bases at V and 4 bases at J, with 15 bases between the two ends. CDR1 is KGHDR, CDR2 SFDVKD, per germline.

J is TRBJ2-2 and V is TRBV7-6, with 10 positions matching TRBD2. Losses at the gene ends were 5 bases for V and 4 bases for J; bases not matched to a gene: 7. The CDR3 has 16 amino acids. In germline, CDR1 is SGHVS, CDR2 FNYEAQ. CDR3 sequence (DNA): TGTGCCAGCAGCCCACAAGGGACTAGCGTCACCGGGGAGCTGTTTTTT. Translating gives CASSPQGTSVTGELFF. Variable domain in full (rest from reference TRBV7-6 and TRBJ2-2): GAGVSQSPRYKVTKRGQDVALRCDPISGHVSLYWYRQALGQGPEFLTYFNYEAQQDKSGLPNDRFSAERPEGSISTLTIQRTEQRDSAMYRCASSPQGTSVTGELFFGEGSRLTVL.